A single sample gave rise to the 7 T cell receptor beta chains below, sequenced in a study of OX40 agonist ivuxolimab in advanced cancers. Clones were sequenced by immunoSEQ multiplex PCR, and TCRdb holds only the in-frame ones, with some missing. The sample comprises about 26,000 clones, around 85% of which are singletons, and around a quarter rests with the top ten. Sequenced here: CD4+ or CD8+ T cells sorted from blood, sampled in a trial of the OX40 agonist ivuxolimab. Receptor source: an adult with an advanced solid tumor such as melanoma, head and neck, liver or kidney cancer.

The gene calls are TRBV7-6 and TRBJ2-2; TRBD1 agrees at 11 bases. J was trimmed by 6 bases and V by 7 bases; bases with no gene match: 7. The CDR3 length is 15 residues. Germline loops: CDR1 SGHVS, CDR2 FNYEAQ. The CDR3 nucleotides read TGTGCCAGCACCTCTTCGGGACAGGGGGCCGGGGAGCTGTTTTTT. It encodes CASTSSGQGAGELFF.

The chain links TRBV7-8 to TRBJ2-5; possibly TRBD1 or TRBD2 for D (5 bases each). This CDR3 has 11 amino acids. V was trimmed by 3 bases and J by 6 bases, leaving 5 bases between them. Per the germline V gene, CDR1 is SGHVS and CDR2 is FQNEAQ. Here the CDR3 reads CASSLGQTQYF. The CDR3 coding sequence is TGTGCCAGCAGCTTGGGACAGACCCAGTACTTC.

In this sample, this clone turned up a few times. CDR3 sequence: CSVPGQGHGYTF. In DNA, the CDR3 is TGCAGCGTTCCAGGACAGGGACATGGCTACACCTTC. V gene TRBV29-1 combines with J gene TRBJ1-2; 8 bases match TRBD1. CDR3 size: 12 residues. Germline lookup yields CDR1 SQVTM and CDR2 ANQGSEA. V lost 5 bases to trimming and J lost 6 bases; unmatched junction nucleotides: 5. The full variable domain, completed using reference TRBV29-1 and TRBJ1-2, is SAVISQKPSRDICQRGTSLTIQCQVDSQVTMMFWYRQQPGQSLTLIATANQGSEATYESGFVIDKFPISRPNLTFSTLTVSNMSPEDSSIYLCSVPGQGHGYTFGSGTRLTVV.

The chain employs TRBV4-3 and TRBJ2-2; possibly TRBD2 for D (6 bases). From germline, CDR1 is LGHNA and CDR2 YSLEER. The CDR3 has 17 amino acids. V was clipped by 0 bases and J by 1 base, with 12 bases between them. In DNA form, the CDR3 reads TGCGCCAGCAGCCAAGAGGGTGCTAGCGAGAACACCGGGGAGCTGTTTTTT. This gives the protein CASSQEGASENTGELFF.

The chain joins TRBV11-1 to TRBJ1-6, with a weak D call TRBD1 (6 bases). The V gene lost 4 bases and the J gene lost 10 bases, with 23 bases spanning the gap. Germline loops: CDR1 SGHAT, CDR2 FQDESV (reference sequence). CDR3 length: 17 amino acids. CDR3 protein: CASSSQTGGPEKSPLHF. CDR3 in DNA: TGTGCCAGCAGCTCCCAGACCGGGGGCCCGGAGAAATCACCCCTCCACTTT.

The chain links TRBV7-9 to TRBJ2-7; D might be TRBD1 (7 bases). V lost 3 bases, J lost 1 base, and 13 bases lay in between. The CDR3 has 15 amino acids. Germline V CDR1 and CDR2: SEHNR, FQNEAQ (reference sequence). This chain's CDR3 is CASSLAGQRSYEQYF. CDR3 bases: TGTGCCAGCAGCTTGGCGGGACAGCGATCCTACGAGCAGTACTTC.

This sequence joins TRBV6-5 and TRBJ2-1; D possibly matches TRBD1 or TRBD2 (5 bases each). CDR1 is MNHEY, CDR2 SVGAGI, per germline. This CDR3 region has 14 residues. Trimming took 8 bases from V and 6 from J, leaving 17 bases between them. The CDR3 protein is CASDGGDGVNEQFF. The CDR3 DNA reads as TGTGCCAGCGATGGGGGAGATGGAGTCAATGAGCAGTTCTTC.